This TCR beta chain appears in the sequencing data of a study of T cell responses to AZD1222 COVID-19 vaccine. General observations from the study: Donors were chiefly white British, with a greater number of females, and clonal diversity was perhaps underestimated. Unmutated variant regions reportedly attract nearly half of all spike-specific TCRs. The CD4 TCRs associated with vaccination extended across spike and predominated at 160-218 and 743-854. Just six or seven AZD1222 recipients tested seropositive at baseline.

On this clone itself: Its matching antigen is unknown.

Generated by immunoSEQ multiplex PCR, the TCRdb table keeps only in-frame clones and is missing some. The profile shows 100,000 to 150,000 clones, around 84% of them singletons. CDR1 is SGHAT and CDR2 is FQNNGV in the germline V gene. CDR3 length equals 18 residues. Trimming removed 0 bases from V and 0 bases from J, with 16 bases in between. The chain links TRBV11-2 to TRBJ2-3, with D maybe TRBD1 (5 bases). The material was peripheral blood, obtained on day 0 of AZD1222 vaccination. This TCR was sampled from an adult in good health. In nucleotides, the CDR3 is TGTGCCAGCAGCTTAGATCGAATCTGGGCAGGGAGCACAGATACGCAGTATTTT. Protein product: CASSLDRIWAGSTDTQYF.